Listed below are T cell receptor beta chains from one sample, sequenced in a study of cytomegalovirus exposure and HLA in healthy donors. Produced via immunoSEQ multiplex PCR; TCRdb's table is partial and in-frame only. The repertoire holds over 150,000 clones, 70% to 85% seen once, with roughly 0.097% in the top ten. The source material was PBMCs. These receptors were obtained from a boy under 10 years old in good health and CMV-seronegative. The CDR3 runs from the conserved cysteine through the conserved F or W. Each record gives: clone size, J gene, D gene, V gene, CDR3 protein, CDR3 DNA. A D gene is named only where the DNA matches it firmly. Size is stated for part of the rows, as once, few or many counts, or as a class when the clone is expanded.

.	TRBJ2-1	TRBD2	TRBV9	CASSVSGGALGNEQFF	TGTGCCAGCAGCGTAAGCGGGGGGGCCCTCGGCAATGAGCAGTTCTTC
.	TRBJ2-1	.	TRBV27	CASSLRGVGEFF	TGTGCCAGCAGTTTACGGGGAGTTGGGGAGTTCTTC
.	TRBJ2-2	TRBD1	TRBV2	CASIGTGNTGELFF	TGTGCCAGCATCGGGACAGGGAACACCGGGGAGCTGTTTTTT
.	TRBJ1-1	.	TRBV5-8	CASSLASGAVLNTEAFF	TGTGCCAGCAGCTTGGCTTCTGGGGCAGTTCTAAACACTGAAGCTTTCTTT
.	TRBJ1-1	TRBD1	TRBV6-5	CASSYSTGRGTEAFF	TGTGCCAGCAGTTACTCGACAGGGCGGGGCACTGAAGCTTTCTTT
.	TRBJ1-6	.	TRBV7-9	CASYGREGSPLHF	TGTGCCAGCTATGGAAGGGAGGGGTCACCCCTCCACTTT
.	TRBJ1-2	.	TRBV2	CASRETRRGGHGYTF	TGTGCCAGCAGGGAAACCAGGAGGGGGGGGCATGGCTACACCTTC
.	TRBJ1-1	.	TRBV7-9	CASSPLGGSGEAFF	TGTGCCAGCAGCCCCCTGGGGGGGTCGGGTGAAGCTTTCTTT
.	TRBJ1-2	.	TRBV7-2	CASSYSLGDYGYTF	TGTGCCAGCAGCTACAGTTTGGGCGACTATGGCTACACCTTC
.	TRBJ1-2	.	TRBV4-2	CASSQDPGQDYGYTF	TGTGCCAGCAGCCAAGACCCCGGACAAGACTATGGCTACACCTTC
.	TRBJ1-1	.	TRBV6-5	CASRPHRAGDTEAFF	TGTGCCAGCAGACCCCACAGGGCGGGGGACACTGAAGCTTTCTTT
once	TRBJ2-3	TRBD2	TRBV5-4	CASSPSRLAGGPSTDTQYF	TGTGCCAGCAGCCCGTCAAGGCTAGCGGGGGGGCCGAGCACAGATACGCAGTATTTT
few	TRBJ2-5	.	TRBV18	CASSPQGRRETQYF	TGTGCCAGCTCACCACAGGGGCGGCGAGAGACCCAGTACTTC
.	TRBJ2-1	TRBD2	TRBV6-5	CASSYSSRGGYNEQFF	TGTGCCAGCAGTTACTCGTCACGGGGGGGGTACAATGAGCAGTTCTTC
.	TRBJ2-3	TRBD2	TRBV7-7	CASSLGLAGESTDTQYF	TGTGCTAGCAGCTTAGGGTTAGCGGGGGAGAGCACAGATACGCAGTATTTT